A single sample is the source of the 22 T cell receptor beta chains below, sequenced in a study of blood T cell repertoires in COVID-19. Here immunoSEQ multiplex PCR was the method, and the copy in TCRdb shows in-frame clones only, minus some. The table includes about 65,000 clones, under 95% detected once. The sample taken for sequencing was peripheral blood. Every receptor here comes from a man aged 65 to 79 with active COVID-19.

The J gene is TRBJ2-5, the V gene TRBV18; 7 bases line up with TRBD1. Germline V lookup: CDR1 KGHSH, CDR2 LQKENI. The CDR3 length is 14 residues. After removal of 2 bases from V and 3 bases from J, the junction contained 3 bases not matched to a gene. CDR3 nucleotides: TGTGCCAGCTCACCAACCGGGACAGAAGAGACCCAGTACTTC. Its protein product is CASSPTGTEETQYF.

The CDR3 DNA reads TGCGCCAGCAGCCAGGGGACAGGGATAAACACTGAAGCTTTCTTT. Translated: CASSQGTGINTEAFF. This rearrangement joins TRBV5-1 to TRBJ1-1, with 9 bases that match TRBD1. V lost 4 bases to trimming and J lost 2 bases; unmatched junction nucleotides: 6. The germline V gene encodes CDR1 SGHRS and CDR2 YFSETQ. This CDR3 contains 15 residues.

CDR3 sequence (DNA): TGTGCCAGCAGTAGACAGGGGGCGGGCGAGCAGTACTTC. It yields the protein CASSRQGAGEQYF. The rearrangement links TRBV6-5 to TRBJ2-7, with 10 positions matching TRBD1. This CDR3 is 13 amino acids long. Trimming removed 5 bases from V and 6 bases from J; junction bases left unmatched: 4. The germline gives CDR1 MNHEY, CDR2 SVGAGI.

This chain uses TRBV6-5 with TRBJ2-7, with D possibly TRBD1 on 5 matching bases. Germline-derived CDR1 and CDR2 are MNHEY and SVGAGI. V shed 0 bases and J shed 6 bases, with 12 bases lying between them. CDR3 length: 14 amino acids. CDR3 coding DNA: TGTGCCAGCAGTTACTCCGGGCAGGACACCGAGCAGTACGTC. Protein sequence: CASSYSGQDTEQYV.

This clone showed up just once. The chain has TRBV6-5 and TRBJ2-2, with a possible D match to TRBD1 (5 bases). Trimming left V 2 bases short and J 5 bases short, with 12 bases between. The germline V gene encodes CDR1 MNHEY and CDR2 SVGAGI. This CDR3 comprises 15 residues. The CDR3: CASSYGAGRTGELFF. The CDR3 bases are TGTGCCAGCAGTTACGGGGCAGGGCGGACCGGGGAGCTGTTTTTT.

For this clone: Germline and junction disagree at one end, which may indicate a read error. This sequence joins TRBV7-2 and TRBJ2-5; TRBD2 matches 7 bases. Germline V lookup: CDR1 SGHTA, CDR2 FQGNSA. CDR3 size: 12 residues. CDR3 protein: CASSSRKGLVHF. In DNA form, the CDR3 reads TGTGCCAGCAGCTCCCGCAAAGGACTAGTCCACTTC.

The gene calls are TRBV6-5 and TRBJ1-6, with 7 nucleotides matching TRBD1. Germline V gene sequence: CDR1 MNHEY, CDR2 SVGAGI. Trimming at V came to 5 bases and at J to 5 bases, leaving 3 bases not matched to a gene. The CDR3 totals 14 residues. The CDR3 protein is CASSRGQNNSPLHF. CDR3 coding DNA: TGTGCCAGCAGTCGGGGACAGAATAATTCACCCCTCCACTTT.

The rearrangement uses TRBV19 and TRBJ1-1; the match to TRBD1 covers 12 bases. Germline CDR1 reads LNHDA; CDR2 reads SQIVND (reference sequence). CDR3 length: 18 residues. The J segment lost 4 bases and the V segment lost 1 base, leaving 10 bases of the junction unmatched. As DNA, the CDR3 is TGTGCCAGTAGTATAGTGACGGGACAGGGGGCGTCGAGCACTGAAGCTTTCTTT. It specifies CASSIVTGQGASSTEAFF.

The chain combines TRBV19 with TRBJ2-7; 9 bases map to TRBD1. This CDR3 has 15 amino acids. Germline-derived CDR1 and CDR2 are LNHDA and SQIVND (reference sequence). V lost 1 base and J lost 2; bases outside the gene matches: 3. The CDR3 DNA is TGTGCCAGTAGTATAGGAACAGGGGGCACCTACGAGCAGTACTTC. Protein sequence: CASSIGTGGTYEQYF.

The chain is built from TRBV3-1 (or the pseudogene TRBV3-2) and TRBJ2-5; possibly TRBD1 for D (6 bases). This CDR3 is 16 amino acids long. From germline, CDR1 is LGHDT and CDR2 YNNKEL (reference sequence). The V end was cut by 7 bases, the J end by 1 base, with 19 bases between. CDR3 protein: CASTLSTGSGQETQYF. CDR3 coding DNA: TGTGCCAGCACACTCTCCACAGGGTCTGGCCAAGAGACCCAGTACTTC.

The CDR3 nucleotides are TGTGCCAGCAAGGTCCCGGGACAGAGCACAGATACGCAGTATTTT. It encodes CASKVPGQSTDTQYF. J is TRBJ2-3 and V is TRBV5-8, with 7 bases matching TRBD1. V lost 6 bases, J lost 0 bases, and 7 bases stayed unmatched. Germline assignment: CDR1 SGHTS and CDR2 YDEGEE. CDR3 length: 15 residues.

The genes are TRBV10-1 and TRBJ1-4; TRBD1 matches 7 bases. CDR1 is WNHNN, CDR2 SYGVQD, per germline (reference sequence). The ends lost 2 bases at V and 2 bases at J; junction bases unmatched: 2. CDR3 length: 15 residues. Here the CDR3 reads CASSETGATNEKLFF. As DNA, the CDR3 is TGCGCCAGCAGTGAGACAGGGGCCACTAATGAAAAACTGTTTTTT.

The chain joins TRBV3-1 (or the pseudogene TRBV3-2) to TRBJ1-4; D ambiguous. Trimming took off 2 bases at V and 1 base at J, with 8 bases between the two ends. This CDR3 region has 15 residues. Per the germline V gene, CDR1 is LGHDT and CDR2 is YNNKEL (reference sequence). CDR3 nucleotides: TGTGCCAGCAGCCAACTCCGGGGAACTAATGAAAAACTGTTTTTT. It codes for CASSQLRGTNEKLFF.

The chain's CDR3 is CSASPGTGLPHEQYF. The DNA of the CDR3 is TGCAGTGCTAGTCCCGGGACAGGGCTTCCCCACGAGCAGTACTTC. V is TRBV20-1 and J is TRBJ2-7, with 9 nucleotides matching TRBD1. CDR3 length equals 15 residues. The trim removed 3 bases at V and 5 bases at J, leaving 11 bases unmatched. Per germline, CDR1 DFQATT and CDR2 SNEGSKA (reference sequence).

The chain is built from TRBV5-6 and TRBJ1-6, with D maybe TRBD1 (5 bases). Trimming pared 4 bases from V and 2 bases from J, leaving 16 bases between. This CDR3 has 17 residues. CDR1 and CDR2 (germline): SGHDT, YYEEEE. The CDR3 DNA reads TGTGCCAGCAGCCTATACGGGGGGGAGACCTATAATTCACCCCTCCACTTT. As protein: CASSLYGGETYNSPLHF.

The gene calls are TRBV18 and TRBJ2-1; a possible D gene is TRBD1 (5 bases). Trimming removed 2 bases from V and 6 bases from J, with 11 bases in between. Per germline, CDR1 KGHSH and CDR2 LQKENI. CDR3 length: 14 residues. The CDR3 spells CASSPGAQANEQFF. DNA for the CDR3: TGTGCCAGCTCACCAGGGGCCCAAGCCAATGAGCAGTTCTTC.

This clone was seen only once. The V gene is TRBV11-3, the J gene TRBJ2-4; perhaps TRBD2 as D (6 bases). Trimming shortened V by 3 bases and J by 6 bases, and 21 bases separated the two germline ends. The CDR3 spans 17 residues. From germline, CDR1 is SGHNT and CDR2 YENEEA. The CDR3: CASSFISVPGGLNIQYF. CDR3 sequence (DNA): TGTGCCAGCAGCTTTATATCGGTTCCCGGAGGGTTAAACATTCAGTACTTC.

The chain joins TRBV6-5 to TRBJ1-2; D uncertain. The length of the CDR3 is 13 residues. V lost 7 bases and J lost 0, with 9 bases in between. Looked up from germline, CDR1 is MNHEY and CDR2 is SVGAGI. CDR3 residues: CASKSGSNYGYTF. DNA for the CDR3: TGTGCCAGCAAATCAGGTTCTAACTATGGCTACACCTTC.

The V call is TRBV7-2, the J call TRBJ2-1; D may be TRBD2 (7 bases). This CDR3 has 14 residues. The V gene lost 3 bases and the J gene lost 8 bases, with 14 bases spanning the gap. Germline loops: CDR1 SGHTA, CDR2 FQGNSA. DNA for the CDR3: TGTGCCAGCAGCTTCGTGGGGGGGCCCTATGAGCAGTTCTTC. Its protein is CASSFVGGPYEQFF.

This CDR3 reads CASTKTDQINYGYTF. In nucleotides, the CDR3 is TGCGCCAGCACCAAGACAGACCAGATTAACTATGGCTACACCTTC. The chain recombines TRBV5-1 with TRBJ1-2; D is perhaps TRBD1 (5 bases). Germline V gene lookup returns CDR1 SGHRS and CDR2 YFSETQ. V dropped 6 bases and J dropped 1 base, with 16 bases sitting between them. This CDR3 has 15 amino acids.

J is TRBJ2-2 and V is TRBV6-4, with TRBD1 identical over 7 bases. CDR1 is MRHNA, CDR2 SNTAGT, per germline. The length of the CDR3 is 13 residues. V lost 4 bases and J lost 5; bases outside the gene matches: 1. CDR3 nucleotide sequence: TGTGCCAGCAGTGGACAGGGAACCGGGGAGCTGTTTTTT. Protein sequence: CASSGQGTGELFF.

This chain uses TRBV6-6 with TRBJ1-2; 7 bases agree with TRBD1. Unmatched junction bases numbered 10, after V lost 8 bases and J lost 7 bases. The CDR3 contains 13 residues. Germline V gives CDR1 MNHNY, CDR2 SVGAGI (reference sequence). The CDR3 DNA follows: TGTGCCAGCGGAGACAGGGCCATAGGTGGCTACACCTTC. Translated: CASGDRAIGGYTF.